A single sample gave rise to the 27 T cell receptor beta chains below, sequenced in a study of molecular identifiers for immune sequencing clone quantification. One entry per CDR3 protein, called by TCRdb with MiXCR from the PCR reads. Of about 97,000 distinct CDR3 sequences in the sample, approximately 25% were seen once. Sequenced material: naive CD8+ T cells from blood, with Jurkat cell RNA spiked in. Documented subset: FACS-sorted CD8+CD4-CCR7+CD45RA+ naive T cells. The origin of the receptors is a human donor in good health. Some libraries in this study had Jurkat cell RNA spiked in.

The chain is built from TRBV7-3 and TRBJ1-1, with a tentative D call TRBD1 (5 bases). V gave up 4 bases and J gave up 4 bases, with 13 bases separating them. This CDR3 is built from 14 residues. In germline, CDR1 is SGHTA, CDR2 FQGTGA. The CDR3 nucleotides are TGTGCCAGCAGCTGGGGCGGTGGATCCACTGAAGCTTTCTTT. This sequence encodes CASSWGGGSTEAFF.

As to this clonotype: A read error may be the cause here, since a much bigger clone is one base away. The rearrangement links TRBV27 to TRBJ1-2; 9 bases are a match to TRBD1. The V segment lost 5 bases and the J segment 4 bases; nucleotides outside the gene matches: 5. CDR3 length equals 14 residues. Germline loops: CDR1 MNHEY, CDR2 SMNVEV (reference sequence). The CDR3 nucleotides read TGTGCCAGCAGTCTACAGGGGGCTGGCTATGGCTACACCTTC. Translation gives CASSLQGAGYGYTF.

This clonotype was observed at least ten times. This rearrangement joins TRBV28 to TRBJ2-3; D is perhaps TRBD1 or TRBD2 (6 bases each). Trimming removed 3 bases at V and 1 base at J, with 8 bases between. CDR1 and CDR2 (germline): MDHEN, SYDVKM. The CDR3 loop spans 14 amino acids. This chain's CDR3 is CASSLEGGTDTQYF. The CDR3 DNA sequence: TGTGCCAGCAGTTTGGAGGGGGGCACAGATACGCAGTATTTT.

This clonotype was picked up many times. The V call is TRBV6-2 or TRBV6-3, the J call TRBJ2-3; tentative D call: TRBD1 (6 bases). Germline CDR1 MNHEY, CDR2 SVGEGT. The CDR3 totals 14 residues. V was trimmed by 6 bases and J by 5 bases, leaving 15 bases between them. CDR3 sequence reads: CASRKQGYRDTQYF. The DNA for the CDR3 is TGTGCCAGCAGAAAACAGGGATATAGAGATACGCAGTATTTT.

This clonotype was picked up a small number of times. Sequence at one end of the junction differs from germline and may be a read error. The chain employs TRBV27 and TRBJ2-7; D ambiguous. Germline loops: CDR1 MNHEY, CDR2 SMNVEV (reference sequence). The CDR3 has 14 amino acids. The CDR3 sequence: CASSLAASSYERYF. CDR3 bases: TGTGCCAGCAGTTTGGCAGCGAGCTCCTACGAGCGGTACTTC.

Concerning this clonotype itself: With a much larger clone just one base away, this may be a read error. V and J are TRBV4-2 and TRBJ2-7, with TRBD2 matching 10 bases. This CDR3 contains 16 residues. V shed 1 base and J 3 bases; nucleotides not matched to a gene: 6. Per germline, CDR1 LGHNA and CDR2 YNFKEQ. As DNA, the CDR3 is TGTGCCAGCAGCCAAGGGGAGGGGACTAGCGACTACGAGCAGTACTTC. Translated: CASSQGEGTSDYEQYF.

With respect to this clonotype: This may be a read error, as it is one base from a much larger clone. CDR3 sequence: CATGTSVELYF. As DNA, the CDR3 is TGTGCCACCGGGACTAGCGTCGAGCTGTACTTC. The V gene is TRBV28, the J gene TRBJ2-7, with TRBD2 matching 10 bases. The CDR3 totals 11 residues. Germline CDR1 reads MDHEN; CDR2 reads SYDVKM. Looking up the rest from reference TRBV28 and TRBJ2-7 gives the full variable domain: DVKVTQSSRYLVKRTGEKVFLECVQDMDHENMFWYRQDPGLGLRLIYFSYDVKMKEKGDIPEGYSVSREKKERFSLILESASTNQTSMYLCATGTSVELYFGPGTRLTVT.

This clonotype has at least ten counts. J is TRBJ2-7 and V is TRBV27, with 7 bases aligning to TRBD1. There are 13 residues in the CDR3. Germline CDR1 and CDR2: MNHEY and SMNVEV (reference sequence). J gave up 2 bases and V 5 bases, and 3 bases lay outside the gene matches. This chain's CDR3 is CASSPGTAYEQYF. The CDR3 coding sequence is TGTGCCAGCAGTCCCGGGACAGCCTACGAGCAGTACTTC.

Notes on this clonotype: With a much larger clone just one base away, this may be a read error. A read error is likely, as this CDR3 ends without the conserved phenylalanine or tryptophan. The V call is TRBV7-9, the J call TRBJ2-7; 8 nucleotides agree with TRBD1. This CDR3 has 15 amino acids. V was clipped by 5 bases and J by 3 bases; unmatched bases: 9. Germline V gene lookup returns CDR1 SEHNR and CDR2 FQNEAQ (reference sequence). The CDR3 loop reads CASSSRDRPNYEQYL. The DNA of the CDR3 is TGTGCCAGCAGCAGCCGGGACAGGCCAAACTACGAGCAGTACCTC.

The J gene is TRBJ2-4, the V gene TRBV7-9; D remains unclear. This CDR3 has 15 residues. V lost 5 bases to trimming and J lost 2 bases, with 13 bases between them. CDR1 SEHNR and CDR2 FQNEAQ come from the germline V gene (reference sequence). Here the CDR3 reads CASSIEADTKNIQYF. The CDR3 DNA is TGTGCCAGCAGCATAGAGGCAGACACCAAAAACATTCAGTACTTC.

This clonotype was seen repeatedly, ten times or more. This chain links TRBV6-2 or TRBV6-3 with TRBJ1-1; D not certain. The V end lost 0 bases, the J end lost 6 bases, and 11 bases lay between the germline ends. CDR1 is MNHEY and CDR2 is SVGEGT in the germline V gene. The CDR3 extends over 14 amino acids. This chain's CDR3 is CASSYSGWGAEAFF. The CDR3 DNA is TGTGCCAGCAGTTACTCGGGATGGGGAGCTGAAGCTTTCTTT.

Comments on this clonotype: This may be a read error, as it is one base from a much larger clone. V is TRBV11-2 and J is TRBJ2-1, with unresolved D. This CDR3 is 12 amino acids long. Germline V gene lookup returns CDR1 SGHAT and CDR2 FQNNGV. DNA of the CDR3: TGTGCCGGCAGTGACTCTTTCAATGAGCAGTTCTTC. Amino acids: CAGSDSFNEQFF.

This clonotype showed up many times. The DNA of the CDR3 is TGTGCCAGCAGTGGGCTAGCGGGGGCCTGGACACAAGAGACCCAGTACTTC. The encoded protein is CASSGLAGAWTQETQYF. V usage is TRBV6-1 and J usage is TRBJ2-5, with TRBD2 matching over 10 bases. Trimming removed 4 bases from V and 2 bases from J; junction bases left unmatched: 10. This CDR3 is 17 amino acids long. Germline V gives CDR1 MNHNS, CDR2 SASEGT.

This clonotype was detected many times. The chain links TRBV4-1 to TRBJ2-4; 7 nucleotides line up with TRBD1. Losses at the gene ends were 5 bases for V and 2 bases for J; bases not matched to a gene: 6. The V gene's germline CDR1 is MGHRA and CDR2 YSYEKL. This CDR3 spans 15 amino acids. This CDR3 reads CASSSGQEPKNIQYF. CDR3 DNA sequence: TGCGCCAGCAGCTCAGGACAGGAGCCCAAAAACATTCAGTACTTC.

This clonotype was observed at least ten times. This chain connects TRBV2 to TRBJ1-5; TRBD1 matches 7 bases. This CDR3 has 15 amino acids. Germline CDR1 reads SNHLY; CDR2 reads FYNNEI. V trimming: 2 bases; J trimming: 5 bases; junction bases outside the gene matches: 6. The CDR3 DNA reads TGTGCCAGCAGTGAATCGGCAGGGGGGGATCAGCCCCAGCATTTT. Translated, it gives CASSESAGGDQPQHF.

The CDR3 spells CASSWDRGETQYF. DNA for the CDR3: TGTGCCAGCAGTTGGGACAGGGGAGAGACCCAGTACTTC. This chain uses TRBV28 with TRBJ2-5, with 10 bases that match TRBD1. The CDR3 consists of 13 residues. Trimming removed 4 bases from V and 4 bases from J; junction bases left unmatched: 0. Germline values: CDR1 MDHEN, CDR2 SYDVKM.

This clonotype was recorded at least ten times. The chain joins TRBV29-1 to TRBJ2-7; TRBD1 might be the D (6 bases). The CDR3 length is 13 residues. The germline V and J ends were trimmed by 4 bases and 2 bases, with 12 bases remaining between them. In germline, CDR1 is SQVTM, CDR2 ANQGSEA. The DNA for the CDR3 is TGCAGCGTTGCACAGACAGGCACCTACGAGCAGTACTTC. This encodes CSVAQTGTYEQYF.

The J gene is TRBJ2-1, the V gene TRBV11-2, with D perhaps assigned TRBD1 or TRBD2 (5 bases each). Trimming removed 2 bases from V and 12 bases from J, with 17 bases in between. The V gene's germline CDR1 is SGHAT and CDR2 FQNNGV. The CDR3 sequence is 14 residues long. CDR3 protein: CASSLPGPSHGQFF. Written as DNA, the CDR3 is TGTGCCAGCAGCTTACCGGGACCGTCTCATGGGCAGTTCTTC.

This clonotype was seen a few times. This may stem from a read error, because a much larger clone lies one nucleotide away. The chain couples TRBV14 to TRBJ2-7; 10 bases align to TRBD1. This CDR3 is 17 amino acids long. Germline CDR1 is SGHDN and CDR2 is FVKESK. The CDR3: CASSDFNSGTGDTPGRF. In DNA form, the CDR3 reads TGTGCCAGCAGCGATTTTAATTCCGGGACAGGGGATACCCCTGGGCGCTTC. The variable domain in full, completed from reference TRBV14 and TRBJ2-7, reads EAGVTQFPSHSVIEKGQTVTLRCDPISGHDNLYWYRRVMGKEIKFLLHFVKESKQDESGMPNNRFLAERTGGTYSTLKVQPAELEDSGVYFCASSDFNSGTGDTPGRFGPGTRLTVT.

This clonotype appeared a few times. The rearrangement joins TRBV30 to TRBJ2-7, with D tentatively TRBD2 (6 bases). Trimming pared 1 base from V and 2 bases from J, leaving 18 bases between. This CDR3 region has 16 residues. The germline V gene encodes CDR1 GTSNPN and CDR2 SVGIG (reference sequence). The CDR3 region is CAWSATGLHRAYEQYF. The CDR3 DNA is TGTGCCTGGAGTGCTACGGGACTCCATAGGGCCTACGAGCAGTACTTC.

At least ten counts were recorded for this clonotype. The chain uses TRBV19 and TRBJ1-2; no clear D gene. Trimming shortened V by 7 bases and J by 3 bases, and 15 bases separated the two germline ends. The CDR3 runs 14 residues. The germline V gene has CDR1 LNHDA and CDR2 SQIVND (reference sequence). The CDR3 here is CASNPEPAYYGYTF. The CDR3 DNA reads as TGTGCCAGTAATCCTGAACCAGCCTACTATGGCTACACCTTC.

This clonotype was recorded a few times. The J gene is TRBJ2-7, the V gene TRBV27; D not resolved. The V end lost 5 bases, the J end lost 5 bases, and 16 bases lay between the germline ends. Germline V gives CDR1 MNHEY, CDR2 SMNVEV (reference sequence). CDR3 size: 14 residues. CDR3 DNA sequence: TGTGCCAGCAGTATATATTGGGGAAGCCACGAGCAGTACTTC. It encodes CASSIYWGSHEQYF.

The table lists this clonotype with many counts. The chain combines TRBV27 with TRBJ2-3; 13 nucleotides line up with TRBD2. CDR1 and CDR2 (germline): MNHEY, SMNVEV (reference sequence). With 3 bases clipped from V and 1 base from J, the junction kept 4 bases outside the gene matches. The length of the CDR3 is 17 residues. In nucleotides, the CDR3 is TGTGCCAGCAGTTTCTCTGGACTAGCGGGAGGCACAGATACGCAGTATTTT. It yields the protein CASSFSGLAGGTDTQYF.

This clonotype was counted many times. The chain uses TRBV7-2 and TRBJ2-7; 7 bases agree with TRBD1. The V gene's germline CDR1 is SGHTA and CDR2 FQGNSA. The CDR3 is 16 amino acids. V shed 0 bases, J shed 0 bases, and the junction held 5 bases outside the gene matches. The CDR3 DNA is TGTGCCAGCAGCTTAGCGTTGGGACAGACCTCCTACGAGCAGTACTTC. This translates into CASSLALGQTSYEQYF.

Turning to this clonotype: This may come from a read error, since a much larger clone is one base off. The chain uses TRBV29-1 and TRBJ2-3; 14 bases fit TRBD2. The CDR3 is 14 amino acids. The V gene end was trimmed by 2 bases and the J gene end by 13 bases; junction bases not matched to a gene: 8. The V gene's germline CDR1 is SQVTM and CDR2 ANQGSEA. For the CDR3, the DNA is TGCAGCGTTGAATGGGGACTAGCGGGAGATTCGGAGTATTTT. Translated, it gives CSVEWGLAGDSEYF.

The gene calls are TRBV19 and TRBJ1-3; D remains ambiguous. V was clipped by 7 bases and J by 0 bases, with 7 bases between them. CDR1 is LNHDA, CDR2 SQIVND, per germline (reference sequence). This CDR3 has 13 residues. The CDR3 sequence is CASTASSGNTIYF. The CDR3 nucleotides are TGTGCCAGTACGGCGAGCTCTGGAAACACCATATATTTT.

This clonotype was observed a few times. The chain is built from TRBV7-9 and TRBJ2-1, with D unresolved. Trimming took 4 bases from V and 6 from J, leaving 7 bases between them. The V gene's germline CDR1 is SEHNR and CDR2 FQNEAQ (reference sequence). The length of the CDR3 is 12 residues. CDR3: CASSSLVNEQFF. CDR3 bases: TGTGCCAGCAGCTCCTTGGTCAATGAGCAGTTCTTC.